Described below is a single TCR beta chain sequence and its context. Trimming cost V 1 base and J 2 bases, with 20 bases left between them. Germline CDR1 and CDR2: LGHDT and YNNKEL (reference sequence). CDR3 length equals 18 residues. This entry is derived from a study of PD-1 and CTLA-4 blockade in melanoma. Some clones are missing from TCRdb's copy, which holds only in-frame ones; the method was immunoSEQ multiplex PCR. The sample consists of 25,000 to 30,000 clones, about 88% of them appearing once. The clonotype originates from a human donor with melanoma. Sequenced material: CD8+ T cells from peripheral blood, taken before anti-PD-1 treatment. The chain combines TRBV3-1 (or the pseudogene TRBV3-2) with TRBJ2-5; D uncertain. CDR3 DNA: TGTGCCAGCAGCCAAGGGAGAGGAGAAGGTCTCGTACAAGAGACCCAGTACTTC. This encodes CASSQGRGEGLVQETQYF.